This passage covers 19 T cell receptor beta chains from one sample sequenced in a study of regulatory T cells in long-lasting Graves disease. Time point described: newly diagnosed GD, antithyroid drugs for less than 3 months. Making the TCR library involved RNA that had been extracted from PBMCs. Building of the TCR beta libraries involved iRepertoire HTBI primers and Arm-PCR of CDR3 regions. One entry per CDR3 protein results from TCRdb running MiXCR on the multiplex PCR reads. The sample has roughly 500,000 distinct CDR3 sequences, around 12% seen once; the top ten hold almost 9%. These same records also appear under a second study, on T cells in Graves' hyperthyroidism and ophthalmopathy.

Sequencing used peripheral blood mononuclear cells (PBMCs), obtained at new diagnosis, from a patient treated with antithyroid drugs. These receptors originate from a woman aged 30 to 39 with Graves disease.

CDR3 sequence reads: CASSQGGADTQYF. Written as DNA, the CDR3 is TGTGCCAGCAGCCAAGGTGGAGCAGATACGCAGTATTTT. J is TRBJ2-3 and V is TRBV14; no definite D call. Germline CDR1 reads SGHDN; CDR2 reads FVKESK. The length of the CDR3 is 13 residues. The V end was cut by 1 base, the J end by 4 bases, with 6 bases between.

This clonotype has just a few counts. The chain couples TRBV7-2 to TRBJ2-3; 7 nucleotides align to TRBD2. This CDR3 has 17 amino acids. V gave up 1 base and J gave up 6 bases; unmatched junction bases: 13. Germline V CDR1 and CDR2: SGHTA, FQGNSA. CDR3: CASSLGGSGRLRDTQYF. The DNA of the CDR3 is TGTGCCAGCAGCTTAGGAGGTAGCGGGCGTCTCCGGGATACGCAGTATTTT. The entire variable domain, with the rest obtained from reference TRBV7-2 and TRBJ2-3, is as follows: GAGVSQSPSNKVTEKGKDVELRCDPISGHTALYWYRQSLGQGLEFLIYFQGNSAPDKSGLPSDRFSAERTGGSVSTLTIQRTQQEDSAVYLCASSLGGSGRLRDTQYFGPGTRLTVL.

This clonotype was recorded at least ten times. The chain employs TRBV2 and TRBJ1-2; D unclear. Looked up from germline, CDR1 is SNHLY and CDR2 is FYNNEI. Trimming shortened V by 8 bases and J by 3 bases, and 13 bases separated the two germline ends. The CDR3 consists of 13 residues. The CDR3 loop reads CASSFMEYYGYTF. The CDR3 DNA sequence: TGTGCCAGCTCCTTCATGGAATACTATGGCTACACCTTC.

The chain combines TRBV4-1 with TRBJ1-2, with 8 bases lining up with TRBD1. CDR3 length equals 19 residues. J lost 8 bases, V lost 0 bases, and 20 bases had no gene match. CDR1 is MGHRA, CDR2 YSYEKL, per germline. The CDR3 nucleotides read TGCGCCAGCAGCCAAGATCTTCGAGTAGAGACAGGGGAGTGGCGGGGCTACACCTTC. Its protein is CASSQDLRVETGEWRGYTF.

This clonotype was counted a few times. V is TRBV6-9 and J is TRBJ2-5; D gene ambiguous. Germline CDR1 and CDR2: MNHGY and SVAAGI. The CDR3 is 14 amino acids. The V end lost 3 bases, the J end lost 3 bases, and 11 bases lay between the germline ends. The CDR3 region is CASSYISIEETQYF. DNA for the CDR3: TGTGCCAGCAGTTACATCTCTATCGAAGAGACCCAGTACTTC.

This clonotype showed up many times. The V and J genes are TRBV24-1 and TRBJ2-3, with D unclear. Germline CDR1 and CDR2: KGHDR and SFDVKD. V was cut by 4 bases and J by 3 bases, with 1 base left in between. This CDR3 spans 11 amino acids. CDR3 protein: CATSETDTQYF. The CDR3 DNA sequence: TGTGCCACCAGTGAGACAGATACGCAGTATTTT.

In this sample, this clonotype turned up a few times. The chain combines TRBV6-9 with TRBJ1-2, with D perhaps matching TRBD1 (6 bases). Trimming stripped 4 bases from V and 8 bases from J, with 17 bases between. Per germline, CDR1 MNHGY and CDR2 SVAAGI. CDR3 length: 14 amino acids. CDR3 sequence: CASSSPYRVGGYTF. The DNA of the CDR3 is TGTGCCAGCAGTTCTCCGTACAGGGTTGGAGGCTACACCTTC.

This clonotype was detected many times. V gene TRBV7-3 combines with J gene TRBJ2-1, with a possible D match to TRBD1 (6 bases). The ends were cut back, 4 bases at V and 0 bases at J, with 13 bases in the middle. This CDR3 contains 16 residues. The germline V gene encodes CDR1 SGHTA and CDR2 FQGTGA. In DNA, the CDR3 is TGTGCCAGCAGCTCCAGGGGCGCTAGCTCCTACAATGAGCAGTTCTTC. Protein product: CASSSRGASSYNEQFF. Variable domain in full (rest from reference TRBV7-3 and TRBJ2-1): GAGVSQTPSNKVTEKGKYVELRCDPISGHTALYWYRQSLGQGPEFLIYFQGTGAADDSGLPNDRFFAVRPEGSVSTLKIQRTERGDSAVYLCASSSRGASSYNEQFFGPGTRLTVL.

This clonotype was seen repeatedly, ten times or more. Its ends do not fully match the called genes, so a read error is possible. The V gene is TRBV28, the J gene TRBJ2-7, with TRBD2 matching 14 bases. From germline, CDR1 is MDHEN and CDR2 SYDVKM. CDR3 length: 13 residues. CDR3 region: CASSGLAGGAKDF. Written as DNA, the CDR3 is TGTGCCAGCAGTGGACTAGCGGGAGGCGCCAAGGACTTC.

This clonotype was detected ten times or more. V gene TRBV20-1 combines with J gene TRBJ2-4, with D possibly matching TRBD2 (5 bases). CDR3 length: 16 amino acids. V was cut by 2 bases and J by 1 base, with 15 bases left in between. The germline V gene encodes CDR1 DFQATT and CDR2 SNEGSKA (reference sequence). CDR3: CSARPDERVAKNIQYF. CDR3 nucleotide sequence: TGCAGTGCTAGACCCGATGAGAGGGTGGCCAAAAACATTCAGTACTTC.

This clonotype was detected only a few times. The chain couples TRBV19 to TRBJ2-2; D gene uncertain. The CDR3 sequence is 12 residues long. V lost 4 bases to trimming and J lost 9 bases, with 9 bases between them. Germline V gives CDR1 LNHDA, CDR2 SQIVND (reference sequence). CDR3 in DNA: TGTGCCAGTAGTACGGAGAATCGGGAGCTGTTTTTT. This codes for CASSTENRELFF.

As regards this clonotype: The CDR3 end shows no conserved phenylalanine or tryptophan, and so a read error is likely. V and J are TRBV7-6 and TRBJ2-1, with 14 nucleotides matching TRBD2. CDR1 is SGHVS, CDR2 FNYEAQ, per germline. CDR3 length equals 16 residues. With 5 bases clipped from V and 10 bases from J, the junction kept 10 bases outside the gene matches. The CDR3 nucleotides read TGTGCCAGCAGCGCCGGGACTAGCGGGAGTCTGGAGGAGCAGTTCCTC. Its protein is CASSAGTSGSLEEQFL.

This clonotype came up many times. The chain combines TRBV20-1 with TRBJ1-5; 8 bases agree with TRBD1. V trimming: 1 base; J trimming: 6 bases; junction bases outside the gene matches: 11. This CDR3 is built from 16 residues. Germline V CDR1 and CDR2: DFQATT, SNEGSKA (reference sequence). The CDR3 DNA reads as TGCAGTGCTAGAGGGGTCGGACAGGGCTGGTTTCAGCCCCAGCATTTT. Its protein product is CSARGVGQGWFQPQHF.

This clonotype was seen more than once but under ten times. The chain links TRBV11-2 to TRBJ2-7; D remains unclear. V was pared by 0 bases and J by 9 bases, with 6 bases between. This CDR3 comprises 11 residues. Germline V lookup: CDR1 SGHAT, CDR2 FQNNGV. CDR3 bases: TGTGCCAGCAGCTTAGATAGTGGGCAGTACTTC. This encodes CASSLDSGQYF.

This clonotype was found many times. CDR3 protein: CSAREGLARSYEQYF. The CDR3 nucleotides read TGCAGTGCTAGAGAGGGACTAGCAAGATCCTACGAGCAGTACTTC. This chain joins TRBV20-1 and TRBJ2-7; TRBD2 matches 9 bases. CDR3 length: 15 amino acids. V dropped 0 bases and J dropped 1; count of bases not matched to a gene: 4. Per germline, CDR1 DFQATT and CDR2 SNEGSKA (reference sequence).

This clonotype was counted at least ten times. The genes are TRBV28 and TRBJ1-5, with TRBD1 as a possible D gene (6 bases). V was pared by 8 bases and J by 5 bases, with 16 bases between. The CDR3 consists of 14 residues. Germline V gene data show CDR1 as MDHEN and CDR2 as SYDVKM. CDR3 sequence reads: CASSTGGAHQPQHF. CDR3 nucleotides: TGTGCCAGCTCCACGGGGGGGGCTCATCAGCCCCAGCATTTT.

In its sample, this clonotype was seen a few times. V gene TRBV29-1 combines with J gene TRBJ1-5, with 9 bases matching TRBD1. Germline CDR1 is SQVTM and CDR2 is ANQGSEA. The CDR3 spans 19 residues. After removal of 1 base from V and 7 bases from J, the junction contained 20 bases not matched to a gene. CDR3 region: CSVEGKTGGTRIGLQPQHF. The CDR3 bases are TGCAGCGTTGAAGGGAAGACAGGGGGGACGCGGATTGGTCTCCAGCCCCAGCATTTT.

The chain combines TRBV7-9 with TRBJ2-6, with a weak D call TRBD1 (6 bases). This CDR3 comprises 16 residues. In germline, CDR1 is SEHNR, CDR2 FQNEAQ (reference sequence). V was pared by 4 bases and J by 5 bases, with 15 bases between. CDR3 sequence: CASSSSGQPWANVLTF. The CDR3 region has the DNA TGTGCCAGCAGCTCGTCCGGACAGCCCTGGGCCAACGTCCTGACTTTC.

The table lists this clonotype with many counts. The V call is TRBV18, the J call TRBJ2-3, with D perhaps matching TRBD1 (5 bases). V was clipped by 0 bases and J by 0 bases, with 10 bases between them. CDR3 size: 16 residues. Per germline, CDR1 KGHSH and CDR2 LQKENI. CDR3 nucleotides: TGTGCCAGCTCACCACCCTCGACAGCTAGCACAGATACGCAGTATTTT. Protein: CASSPPSTASTDTQYF. Combining the CDR3 with reference TRBV18 and TRBJ2-3 gives the whole variable domain NAGVMQNPRHLVRRRGQEARLRCSPMKGHSHVYWYRQLPEEGLKFMVYLQKENIIDESGMPKERFSAEFPKEGPSILRIQQVVRGDSAAYFCASSPPSTASTDTQYFGPGTRLTVL.